This is a list of T cell receptor beta chains from one sample in a study of beta chain features in type 1 diabetes. TCRdb's table, derived via immunoSEQ multiplex PCR, lists solely in-frame clones and lacks some. Of hundreds of thousands of clones detected, roughly 13% appear once; the ten largest clones hold 0.04%. The sequencing input was naive CD4+ T cells from blood. All receptors come from a young man with type 1 diabetes. Both conserved end residues are part of each CDR3. D genes are given only for firm matches. Rows may omit the clone size; those that give it use once, few, many or a size class.

clone_size cdr3_length j_call v_call d_call cdr3_aa cdr3_nt
few 13 TRBJ2-5 TRBV4-1 NA CASSQGLLETQYF TGCGCCAGCAGCCAAGGACTATTAGAGACCCAGTACTTC
NA 12 TRBJ2-1 TRBV2 NA CASRPRYNEQFF TGTGCCAGCAGGCCCAGGTACAATGAGCAGTTCTTC
NA 13 TRBJ1-1 TRBV30 NA CAWVPMMRERAFF TGTGCCTGGGTTCCTATGATGCGGGAGAGAGCTTTCTTT
NA 13 TRBJ1-1 TRBV4-1 NA CASSQDRYTEAFF TGCGCCAGCAGCCAAGATCGGTACACTGAAGCTTTCTTT
NA 15 TRBJ2-1 TRBV5-1 TRBD1 CASSADRGPNNEQFF TGCGCCAGCAGCGCCGACAGGGGGCCTAACAATGAGCAGTTCTTC
NA 19 TRBJ1-1 TRBV4-1 NA CASSQEPPGESGMNTEAFF TGCGCCAGCAGCCAGGAACCCCCGGGGGAGTCTGGGATGAACACTGAAGCTTTCTTT
NA 15 TRBJ2-3 TRBV6-5 NA CASSYGRQVTDTQYF TGTGCCAGCAGTTATGGGAGGCAGGTCACAGATACGCAGTATTTT
few 16 TRBJ2-3 TRBV6-1 TRBD2 CASSAVLAGVTDTQYF TGTGCCAGCAGTGCGGTATTAGCGGGAGTCACAGATACGCAGTATTTT
NA 13 TRBJ2-3 TRBV9 NA CASSVVDLDTQYF TGTGCCAGCAGCGTAGTTGATCTAGATACGCAGTATTTT
NA 13 TRBJ1-1 TRBV5-1 NA CASSLEGGTEAFF TGCGCCAGCAGCTTGGAGGGAGGCACTGAAGCTTTCTTT
NA 15 TRBJ2-5 TRBV5-4 NA CASSLGGATRETQYF TGTGCCAGCAGCTTGGGGGGGGCGACTCGAGAGACCCAGTACTTC
few 11 TRBJ2-1 TRBV19 NA CASRYNNEQFF TGTGCGAGCAGGTATAACAATGAGCAGTTCTTC
NA 15 TRBJ2-1 TRBV9 TRBD2 CASTLGLAGYNEQFF TGTGCCAGCACCCTGGGACTAGCGGGATACAATGAGCAGTTCTTC
NA 14 TRBJ1-1 TRBV6-5 NA CASSYRGENTEAFF TGTGCCAGCAGTTACCGAGGGGAGAACACTGAAGCTTTCTTT
NA 15 TRBJ1-6 TRBV15 TRBD1 CATSTGDSLIVPLHF TGTGCCACCAGCACCGGGGACAGCCTCATTGTTCCCCTCCACTTT
few 12 TRBJ1-2 TRBV30 TRBD1 CAWTTGDYGYTF TGTGCCTGGACGACAGGGGACTATGGCTACACCTTC
NA 14 TRBJ1-2 TRBV4-1 NA CASSLVGVNYGYTF TGCGCCAGCAGCCTCGTGGGCGTGAACTATGGCTACACCTTC
NA 14 TRBJ2-5 TRBV6-5 TRBD1 CASNLDRDQETQYF TGTGCCAGCAATCTGGACAGGGATCAAGAGACCCAGTACTTC
NA 16 TRBJ1-4 TRBV5-1 TRBD1 CASSLRPGTANEKLFF TGCGCCAGCAGCTTGAGGCCTGGGACAGCAAATGAAAAACTGTTTTTT
few 16 TRBJ2-2 TRBV6-6 NA CASSYSGHLNTGELFF TGTGCCAGCAGTTACTCGGGACACTTGAACACCGGGGAGCTGTTTTTT
few 19 TRBJ2-6 TRBV19 TRBD2 CASSRLAGGSISGANVLTF TGTGCCAGTAGTAGACTAGCGGGAGGTTCAATCTCTGGGGCCAACGTCCTGACTTTC
NA 13 TRBJ1-1 TRBV6-5 TRBD1 CASSPRDRTEAFF TGTGCCAGCAGTCCCCGGGACAGAACTGAAGCTTTCTTT
NA 15 TRBJ2-3 TRBV4-3 NA CASSPMGLREDTQYF TGCGCCAGCAGTCCAATGGGACTGAGGGAAGATACGCAGTATTTT
few 16 TRBJ2-1 TRBV5-1 TRBD2 CASSLAPSGLYNEQFF TGCGCCAGCAGCTTGGCACCTAGCGGACTATACAATGAGCAGTTCTTC
NA 14 TRBJ2-1 TRBV6-1 TRBD1 CASRTGQGGDEQFF TGTGCCAGCAGAACCGGACAGGGAGGCGATGAGCAGTTCTTC
NA 15 TRBJ2-1 TRBV30 NA CAWSVRGTSYNEQFF TGTGCCTGGAGTGTACGAGGGACTTCCTACAATGAGCAGTTCTTC
NA 14 TRBJ1-5 TRBV19 NA CASSIRGGNQPQHF TGTGCCAGTAGTATAAGAGGGGGCAATCAGCCCCAGCATTTT
NA 13 TRBJ2-3 TRBV6-4 NA CASSDFGSDTQYF TGTGCCAGCAGTGACTTCGGGTCAGATACGCAGTATTTT
NA 13 TRBJ2-1 TRBV7-2 NA CASSFGPNNEQFF TGTGCCAGCAGCTTCGGGCCGAACAATGAGCAGTTCTTC
NA 13 TRBJ2-7 TRBV2 NA CASSEIAEIGQYF TGTGCCAGCAGTGAAATTGCGGAGATCGGGCAGTACTTC
NA 11 TRBJ1-1 TRBV5-4 NA CASSLAGDAFF TGTGCCAGCAGCTTGGCGGGTGACGCTTTCTTT
few 14 TRBJ2-3 TRBV29-1 NA CSVVGPTVRDTQYF TGCAGCGTTGTAGGACCTACTGTCAGGGATACGCAGTATTTT
NA 15 TRBJ1-1 TRBV5-1 TRBD1 CASTPRRDRGAEAFF TGCGCCAGCACCCCCCGCCGGGACAGGGGCGCTGAAGCTTTCTTT
NA 15 TRBJ2-7 TRBV7-2 TRBD2 CASSYLGTSLYEQYF TGTGCCAGCAGTTACCTCGGGACTAGTCTCTACGAGCAGTACTTC
NA 13 TRBJ2-7 TRBV30 TRBD2 CACSTSGYNEQYF TGTGCCTGTTCTACTAGCGGTTACAATGAGCAGTACTTC
NA 13 TRBJ1-5 TRBV30 NA CAWSGRGGQPQHF TGTGCCTGGAGTGGCAGGGGAGGACAGCCCCAGCATTTT
few 14 TRBJ2-3 TRBV25-1 NA CASSEVGGTNTQYF TGTGCCAGCAGTGAGGTGGGCGGAACGAATACGCAGTATTTT
NA 16 TRBJ2-5 TRBV5-1 NA CASSLGPPRVQETQYF TGCGCCAGCAGCTTGGGGCCCCCCAGGGTACAAGAGACCCAGTACTTC
few 14 TRBJ2-4 TRBV30 TRBD2 CASRLRGVQNIQYF TGTGCCTCCCGACTGCGGGGGGTTCAAAACATTCAGTACTTC
few 13 TRBJ2-1 TRBV27 TRBD1 CASRTGWYNEQFF TGTGCCAGCCGGACAGGGTGGTACAATGAGCAGTTCTTC
few 15 TRBJ2-5 TRBV12-5 NA CASGLSRVGQETQYF TGTGCTAGTGGTTTGTCCCGTGTGGGCCAAGAGACCCAGTACTTC
few 15 TRBJ2-6 TRBV2 NA CASRDSRSGANVLTF TGTGCCAGCAGGGACAGCCGCTCTGGGGCCAACGTCCTGACTTTC
NA 16 TRBJ2-7 TRBV5-4 TRBD2 CASSLGSRGATYEQYF TGTGCCAGCAGCTTGGGCTCGCGGGGGGCCACCTACGAGCAGTACTTC
NA 17 TRBJ2-5 TRBV29-1 TRBD1 CSVEMTRQGRWEETQYF TGCAGCGTTGAAATGACCCGACAGGGGAGGTGGGAAGAGACCCAGTACTTC
few 12 TRBJ2-5 TRBV9 TRBD1 CASSVETGAQYF TGTGCCAGCAGCGTAGAGACAGGGGCCCAGTACTTC
NA 16 TRBJ1-1 TRBV30 NA CACSATGIVGGTEAFF TGTGCCTGCTCGGCCACTGGAATAGTAGGGGGCACTGAAGCTTTCTTT
NA 13 TRBJ2-2 TRBV5-4 NA CASSFKDTGELFF TGTGCCAGCAGCTTTAAGGACACCGGGGAGCTGTTTTTT
NA 14 TRBJ1-1 TRBV15 NA CATSRDRGGTEAFF TGTGCCACCAGCAGAGATAGGGGTGGGACTGAAGCTTTCTTT
few 18 TRBJ1-4 TRBV14 TRBD1 CASSQELGPDRANEKLFF TGTGCCAGCAGCCAAGAATTGGGGCCGGACAGGGCTAATGAAAAACTGTTTTTT
few 14 TRBJ2-1 TRBV29-1 TRBD2 CSVERARGGNEQFF TGCAGCGTTGAAAGGGCACGGGGGGGAAATGAGCAGTTCTTC
few 14 TRBJ1-5 TRBV29-1 TRBD1 CSATTGNSNQPQHF TGCAGCGCAACGACAGGGAATAGCAATCAGCCCCAGCATTTT
NA 13 TRBJ2-7 TRBV14 NA CASSPYEGHEQYF TGTGCCAGCAGCCCTTACGAAGGACACGAGCAGTACTTC
NA 14 TRBJ1-1 TRBV10-3 NA CAISGEFMNTEAFF TGTGCCATCAGTGGTGAATTCATGAACACTGAAGCTTTCTTT
NA 13 TRBJ2-7 TRBV30 TRBD2 CAWSPGGPREQYF TGTGCCTGGAGTCCGGGAGGGCCTCGGGAGCAGTACTTC